The sequence of this TCR beta chain was determined in a study of response to subunit inactivated influenza vaccine. The V end was cut by 2 bases, the J end by 5 bases, with 15 bases between. Germline V gene sequence: CDR1 SGHAT, CDR2 FQNNGV. The CDR3 spans 15 residues. Using its own MiXCR run on the RT-PCR reads, TCRdb lists one record per CDR3 protein. The sample carries about 310,000 distinct CDR3 sequences, approximately 23% recorded once. The receptor was derived from a man aged 50 to 69 who received an inactivated influenza vaccine. The V gene is TRBV11-2, the J gene TRBJ2-5; TRBD1 might be the D (6 bases). Sequenced material: PBMCs from blood, taken about 20 months after vaccination. The CDR3 region has the DNA TGTGCCAGCAGCTTAACACAGGGTTCTTGGGAGACCCAGTACTTC. The encoded protein is CASSLTQGSWETQYF. Combining the CDR3 with reference TRBV11-2 and TRBJ2-5 gives the whole variable domain EAGVAQSPRYKIIEKRQSVAFWCNPISGHATLYWYQQILGQGPKLLIQFQNNGVVDDSQLPKDRFSAERLKGVDSTLKIQPAKLEDSAVYLCASSLTQGSWETQYFGPGTRLLVL.